Below, 9 T cell receptor beta chains from the same sample are listed, as sequenced in a study of cytomegalovirus exposure and HLA in healthy donors. In the PCR, 60 Vbeta and 13 Jbeta primers were used. Some clones are missing from TCRdb's copy, which holds only in-frame ones; the method was immunoSEQ multiplex PCR. The table gives tens of thousands of clones; the top ten clones make up roughly 5.9% of it. Sequenced input: PBMCs. Receptors originate from a human donor in good health.

J is TRBJ1-6 and V is TRBV27; a possible D gene is TRBD1 (5 bases). V lost 4 bases to trimming and J lost 7 bases, with 14 bases between them. Per germline, CDR1 MNHEY and CDR2 SMNVEV (reference sequence). The CDR3 is made up of 15 amino acids. The CDR3 here is CASSSPGLGNSPLHF. The CDR3 DNA follows: TGTGCCAGCAGTTCCCCGGGACTTGGCAATTCACCCCTCCACTTT.

The chain joins TRBV30 to TRBJ1-5; D is undetermined. From germline, CDR1 is GTSNPN and CDR2 SVGIG (reference sequence). The germline V and J ends were trimmed by 0 bases and 4 bases, with 7 bases remaining between them. This CDR3 is built from 13 residues. The CDR3 spells CAWSVRDNQPQHF. The CDR3 bases are TGTGCCTGGAGTGTACGGGATAATCAGCCCCAGCATTTT.

The chain is built from TRBV7-3 and TRBJ1-5, with D uncertain. Germline lookup yields CDR1 SGHTA and CDR2 FQGTGA. The V and J ends lost 2 bases and 7 bases respectively, with 9 bases between them. The CDR3 is 13 residues long. The CDR3 protein is CASSLFPSQPQHF. The DNA for the CDR3 is TGTGCCAGCAGCTTATTTCCGAGCCAGCCCCAGCATTTT.

This chain uses TRBV7-8 with TRBJ2-7, with unresolved D. This CDR3 is 14 amino acids long. CDR1 and CDR2 (germline): SGHVS, FQNEAQ. The germline V and J ends were trimmed by 5 bases and 3 bases, with 14 bases remaining between them. The CDR3 DNA reads as TGTGCCAGCAGCATGACCAAGGAGTACTACGAGCAGTACTTC. Translating gives CASSMTKEYYEQYF.

The V and J genes are TRBV5-1 and TRBJ2-7, with 8 nucleotides matching TRBD1. The trim removed 6 bases at V and 5 bases at J, leaving 7 bases unmatched. Per the germline V gene, CDR1 is SGHRS and CDR2 is YFSETQ. The CDR3 consists of 13 residues. CDR3 loop: CASIPDRGHEQYF. In DNA form, the CDR3 reads TGCGCCAGCATCCCCGACAGGGGCCACGAGCAGTACTTC.

The chain recombines TRBV27 with TRBJ2-7; the D gene is possibly TRBD1 (5 bases). This CDR3 is 12 amino acids long. Germline CDR1 MNHEY, CDR2 SMNVEV (reference sequence). Trimming left V 4 bases short and J 7 bases short, with 11 bases between. For the CDR3, the DNA is TGTGCCAGCAGTTCCGACAGCTGGGAGCAGTACTTC. Translated, it gives CASSSDSWEQYF.

This rearrangement joins TRBV6-1 to TRBJ1-6; D uncertain. V was trimmed by 3 bases and J by 1 base, leaving 7 bases between them. CDR1 is MNHNS and CDR2 is SASEGT in the germline V gene. The CDR3 sequence is 15 residues long. CDR3 coding DNA: TGTGCCAGCAGTGAGGGGAGATCCTATAATTCACCCCTCCACTTT. Encoded protein: CASSEGRSYNSPLHF.

The chain uses TRBV4-2 and TRBJ1-1, with D possibly matching TRBD1 (5 bases). This CDR3 comprises 13 residues. Germline assignment: CDR1 LGHNA and CDR2 YNFKEQ. V was trimmed by 3 bases and J by 7 bases, leaving 12 bases between them. Here the CDR3 DNA reads TGTGCCAGCAGCCAGCTAACAGGAATTGAAGCTTTCTTT. This translates into CASSQLTGIEAFF.

The rearrangement joins TRBV11-1 to TRBJ1-1; perhaps TRBD1 as D (6 bases). Germline V gene sequence: CDR1 SGHAT, CDR2 FQDESV (reference sequence). This CDR3 spans 14 amino acids. With 5 bases removed from V and 7 bases from J, the gap between germline ends came to 17 bases. DNA of the CDR3: TGTGCCAGCAGCCGTCGAGCAGGGGCCTTTGAAGCTTTCTTT. This sequence encodes CASSRRAGAFEAFF.